This record looks at one T cell receptor (beta chain) sequence and its context. Its target is not known. Whether given at about 4 or about 12 weeks, second doses were pooled. This sample stems from a study of T cell responses to AZD1222 COVID-19 vaccine. Data came from immunoSEQ multiplex PCR; TCRdb stores just in-frame clones and leaves some out. This repertoire shows roughly 190,000 clones, about nine tenths found once; its top ten account for about 1.8%. Study-wide results and caveats: Baseline serostatus was positive in only a handful of AZD1222 recipients. Targets within unmutated variant regions were reportedly found for nearly half of spike-specific TCRs. Most donors were white British, females outnumbered males, and clonal diversity was possibly underestimated.

The TCR sequence derives from an adult who received the AZD1222 COVID-19 vaccine. The sequences come from peripheral blood, collected 28 days after the second AZD1222 dose.

The CDR3 is CASSFSGASYGYTF. CDR3 sequence (DNA): TGCGCCAGCAGCTTTTCAGGGGCGAGCTATGGCTACACCTTC. The V call is TRBV5-1, the J call TRBJ1-2; maybe TRBD1 (6 bases). CDR3 length: 14 residues. Trimming took off 2 bases at V and 4 bases at J, with 12 bases between the two ends. Germline V lookup: CDR1 SGHRS, CDR2 YFSETQ.